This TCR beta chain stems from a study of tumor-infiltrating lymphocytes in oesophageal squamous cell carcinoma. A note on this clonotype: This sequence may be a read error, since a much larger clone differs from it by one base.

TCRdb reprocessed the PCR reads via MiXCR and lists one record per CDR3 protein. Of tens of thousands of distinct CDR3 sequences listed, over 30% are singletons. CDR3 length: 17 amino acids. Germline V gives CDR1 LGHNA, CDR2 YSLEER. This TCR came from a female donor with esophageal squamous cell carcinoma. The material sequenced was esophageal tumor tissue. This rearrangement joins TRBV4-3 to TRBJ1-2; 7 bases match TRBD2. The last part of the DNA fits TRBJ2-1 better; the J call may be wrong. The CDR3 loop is CASSQEPLTSRSYEQFF. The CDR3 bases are TGCGCCAGCAGCCAAGAACCCCTGACTAGCAGGTCCTACGAGCAGTTCTTC.